This T cell receptor (beta chain) was identified in a study of OX40 agonist ivuxolimab in advanced cancers. Study context: Dose-escalation patients' cancers were hepatocellular carcinoma, melanoma, renal cell or head and neck cancer.

CDR3 length: 13 residues. CDR1 and CDR2 from the germline V gene are MNHNS and SASEGT. Germline trimming cut 6 bases from V and 3 bases from J; bases unmatched to any gene: 3. The repertoire was sequenced with immunoSEQ multiplex PCR; TCRdb's copy has only in-frame clones and lacks some. Of roughly 40,000 clones listed, more than 80% are singletons. The gene calls are TRBV6-1 and TRBJ1-2; 8 bases line up with TRBD1. The starting material was CD4+ or CD8+ T cells sorted from blood, obtained in a trial of the OX40 agonist ivuxolimab. This sequence was found in an adult with an advanced solid tumor such as melanoma, head and neck, liver or kidney cancer. Here the CDR3 DNA reads TGTGCCAGCAGAGACAGGGGATACTATGGCTACACCTTC. Its translation is CASRDRGYYGYTF.